This T cell receptor (beta chain) was observed in a study of identifying expanded T cells in peripheral blood. Method: immunoSEQ multiplex PCR; TCRdb's copy keeps in-frame clones and lacks some. The table records about 110,000 clones, about 88% of them present only once. This clonotype was sampled from a person aged 18 to 75 in good health. Source material: blood.

The CDR3 DNA follows: TGCGCCAGCAGCCAAGTGGGGACAGGGGGCACTGGGGCCAACGTCCTGACTTTC. It encodes CASSQVGTGGTGANVLTF. V usage is TRBV4-3 and J usage is TRBJ2-6; TRBD1 agrees at 12 bases. The junction had 3 bases not matched to a gene; V was cut back by 1 base and J by 2 bases. The CDR3 length is 18 residues. The germline V gene encodes CDR1 LGHNA and CDR2 YSLEER.